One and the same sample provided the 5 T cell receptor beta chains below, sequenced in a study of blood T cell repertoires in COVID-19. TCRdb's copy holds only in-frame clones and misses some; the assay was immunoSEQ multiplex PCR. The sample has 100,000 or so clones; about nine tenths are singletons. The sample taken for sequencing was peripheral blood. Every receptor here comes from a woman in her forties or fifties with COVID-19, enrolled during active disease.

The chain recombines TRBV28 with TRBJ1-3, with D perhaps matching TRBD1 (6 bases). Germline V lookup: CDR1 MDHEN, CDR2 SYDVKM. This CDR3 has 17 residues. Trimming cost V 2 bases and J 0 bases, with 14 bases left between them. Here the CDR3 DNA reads TGTGCCAGCAGTTTAGGTCCCCAGGGGCGCTCTGGAAACACCATATATTTT. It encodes CASSLGPQGRSGNTIYF.

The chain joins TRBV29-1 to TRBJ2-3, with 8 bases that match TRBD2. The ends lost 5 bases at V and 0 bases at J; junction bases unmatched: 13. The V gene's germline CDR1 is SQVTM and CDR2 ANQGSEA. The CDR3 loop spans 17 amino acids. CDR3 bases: TGCAGCGTTTTATACGCGGGGGGAACCACGAGCACAGATACGCAGTATTTT. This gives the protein CSVLYAGGTTSTDTQYF.

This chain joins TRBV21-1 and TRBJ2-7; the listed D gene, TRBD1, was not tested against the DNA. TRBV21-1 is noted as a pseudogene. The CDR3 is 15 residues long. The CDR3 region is CASSKWRTVSYEQYF. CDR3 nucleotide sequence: TGTGCCAGCAGCAAATGGCGGACAGTCTCCTACGAGCAGTACTTC.

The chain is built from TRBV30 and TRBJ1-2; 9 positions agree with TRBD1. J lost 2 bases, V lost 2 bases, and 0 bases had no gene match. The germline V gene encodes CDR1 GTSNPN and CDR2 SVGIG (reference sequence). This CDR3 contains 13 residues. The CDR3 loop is CAWSTGGNYGYTF. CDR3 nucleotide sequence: TGTGCCTGGAGTACAGGGGGCAACTATGGCTACACCTTC. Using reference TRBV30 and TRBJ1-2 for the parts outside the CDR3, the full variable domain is SQTIHQWPATLVQPVGSPLSLECTVEGTSNPNLYWYRQAAGRGLQLLFYSVGIGQISSEVPQNLSASRPQDRQFILSSKKLLLSDSGFYLCAWSTGGNYGYTFGSGTRLTVV.

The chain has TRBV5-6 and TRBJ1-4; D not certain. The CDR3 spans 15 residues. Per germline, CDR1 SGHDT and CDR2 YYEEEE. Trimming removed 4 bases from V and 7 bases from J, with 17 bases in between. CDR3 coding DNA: TGTGCCAGCAGCACATACTTCCGGGTCGGTGAAAAACTGTTTTTT. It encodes CASSTYFRVGEKLFF.